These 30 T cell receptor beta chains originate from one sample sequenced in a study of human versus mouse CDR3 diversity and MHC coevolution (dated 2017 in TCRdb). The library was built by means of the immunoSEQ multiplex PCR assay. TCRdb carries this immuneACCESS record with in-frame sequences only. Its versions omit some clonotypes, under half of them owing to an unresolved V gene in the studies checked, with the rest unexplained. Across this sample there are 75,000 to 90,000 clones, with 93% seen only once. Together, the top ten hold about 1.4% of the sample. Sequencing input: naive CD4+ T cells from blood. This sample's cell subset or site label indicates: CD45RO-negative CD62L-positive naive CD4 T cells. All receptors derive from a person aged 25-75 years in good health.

CDR3 in amino acids: CASAVRTNEKLFF. The CDR3 nucleotides are TGTGCCAGCGCCGTCAGGACTAATGAAAAACTGTTTTTT. This chain uses TRBV27 with TRBJ1-4; D remains ambiguous. Germline V CDR1 and CDR2: MNHEY, SMNVEV (reference sequence). The CDR3 runs to 13 residues. Trimming removed 8 bases from V and 2 bases from J, with 9 bases in between.

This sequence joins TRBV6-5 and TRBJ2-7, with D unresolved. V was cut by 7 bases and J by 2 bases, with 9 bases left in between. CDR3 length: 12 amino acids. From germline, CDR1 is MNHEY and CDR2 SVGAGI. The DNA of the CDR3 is TGTGCCAGCAAAGGCGGTCCCTACGAGCAGTACTTC. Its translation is CASKGGPYEQYF.

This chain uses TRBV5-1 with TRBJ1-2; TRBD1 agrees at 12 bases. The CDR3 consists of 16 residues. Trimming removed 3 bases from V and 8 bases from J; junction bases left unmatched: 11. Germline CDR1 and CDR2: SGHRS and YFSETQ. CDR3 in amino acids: CASSSGTGGPLGGYTF. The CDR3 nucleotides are TGCGCCAGCAGCTCCGGGACAGGGGGCCCTTTGGGGGGCTACACCTTC.

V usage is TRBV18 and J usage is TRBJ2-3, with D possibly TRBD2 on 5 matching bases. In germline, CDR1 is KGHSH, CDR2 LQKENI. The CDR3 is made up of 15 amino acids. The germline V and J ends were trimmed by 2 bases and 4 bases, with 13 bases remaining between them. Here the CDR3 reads CASSPIGVGADTQYF. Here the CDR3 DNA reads TGTGCCAGCTCACCAATCGGGGTGGGTGCAGATACGCAGTATTTT.

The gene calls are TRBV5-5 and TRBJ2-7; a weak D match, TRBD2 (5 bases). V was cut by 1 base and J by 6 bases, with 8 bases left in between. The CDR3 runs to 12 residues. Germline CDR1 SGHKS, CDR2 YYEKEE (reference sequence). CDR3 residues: CASSLNSGEQYF. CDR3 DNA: TGTGCCAGCAGCTTGAACAGCGGCGAGCAGTACTTC.

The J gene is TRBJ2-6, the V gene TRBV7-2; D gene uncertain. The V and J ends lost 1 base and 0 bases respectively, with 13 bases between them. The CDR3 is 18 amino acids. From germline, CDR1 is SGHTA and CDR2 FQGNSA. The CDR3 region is CASSLVGISSSGANVLTF. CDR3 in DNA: TGTGCCAGCAGCTTAGTGGGCATCTCGAGCTCTGGGGCCAACGTCCTGACTTTC.

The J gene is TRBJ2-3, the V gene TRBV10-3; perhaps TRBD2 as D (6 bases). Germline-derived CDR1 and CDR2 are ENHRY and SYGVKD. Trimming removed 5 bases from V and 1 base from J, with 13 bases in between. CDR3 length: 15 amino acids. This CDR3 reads CAISPGLVGTDTQYF. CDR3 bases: TGTGCCATCAGTCCGGGACTTGTGGGCACAGATACGCAGTATTTT.

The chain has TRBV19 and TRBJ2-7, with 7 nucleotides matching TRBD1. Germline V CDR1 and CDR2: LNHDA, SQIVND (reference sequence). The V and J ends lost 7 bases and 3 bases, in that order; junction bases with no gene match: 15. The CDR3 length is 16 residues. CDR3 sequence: CASKMKLGTADYEQYF. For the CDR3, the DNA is TGTGCCAGTAAGATGAAGTTGGGGACAGCAGACTACGAGCAGTACTTC.

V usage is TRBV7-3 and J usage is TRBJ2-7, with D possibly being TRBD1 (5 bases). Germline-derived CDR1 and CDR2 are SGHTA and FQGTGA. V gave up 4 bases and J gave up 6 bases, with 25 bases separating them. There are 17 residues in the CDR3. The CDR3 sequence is CASSSPAQSGAPGEQYF. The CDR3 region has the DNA TGTGCCAGCAGCTCACCTGCGCAGAGTGGGGCCCCGGGCGAGCAGTACTTC. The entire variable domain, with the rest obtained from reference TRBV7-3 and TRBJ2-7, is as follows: GAGVSQTPSNKVTEKGKYVELRCDPISGHTALYWYRQSLGQGPEFLIYFQGTGAADDSGLPNDRFFAVRPEGSVSTLKIQRTERGDSAVYLCASSSPAQSGAPGEQYFGPGTRLTVT.

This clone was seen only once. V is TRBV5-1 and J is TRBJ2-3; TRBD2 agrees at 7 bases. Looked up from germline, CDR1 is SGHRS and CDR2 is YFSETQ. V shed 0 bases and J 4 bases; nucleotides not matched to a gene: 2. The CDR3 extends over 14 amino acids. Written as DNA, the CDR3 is TGCGCCAGCAGCTTGGAGGCGGGAGCAGATACGCAGTATTTT. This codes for CASSLEAGADTQYF.

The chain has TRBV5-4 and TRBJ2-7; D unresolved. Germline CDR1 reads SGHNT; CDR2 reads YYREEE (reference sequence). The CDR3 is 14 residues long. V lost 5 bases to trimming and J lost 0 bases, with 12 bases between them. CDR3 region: CASRFGVSSYEQYF. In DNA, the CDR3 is TGTGCCAGCAGGTTTGGAGTCAGCTCCTACGAGCAGTACTTC.

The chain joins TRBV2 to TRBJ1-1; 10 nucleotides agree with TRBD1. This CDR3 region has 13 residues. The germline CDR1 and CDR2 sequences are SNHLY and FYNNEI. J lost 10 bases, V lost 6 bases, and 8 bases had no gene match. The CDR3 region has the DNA TGTGCCAGCAGCACGGGACAGGGGATTCGAGCTTTCTTT. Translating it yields CASSTGQGIRAFF.

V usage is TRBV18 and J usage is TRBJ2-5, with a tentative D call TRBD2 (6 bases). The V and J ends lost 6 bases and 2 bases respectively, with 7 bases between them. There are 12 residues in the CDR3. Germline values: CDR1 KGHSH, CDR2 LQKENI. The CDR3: CASSGGQETQYF. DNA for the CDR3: TGTGCCAGCTCGGGGGGTCAAGAGACCCAGTACTTC. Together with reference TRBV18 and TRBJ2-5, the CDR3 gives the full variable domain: NAGVMQNPRHLVRRRGQEARLRCSPMKGHSHVYWYRQLPEEGLKFMVYLQKENIIDESGMPKERFSAEFPKEGPSILRIQQVVRGDSAAYFCASSGGQETQYFGPGTRLLVL.

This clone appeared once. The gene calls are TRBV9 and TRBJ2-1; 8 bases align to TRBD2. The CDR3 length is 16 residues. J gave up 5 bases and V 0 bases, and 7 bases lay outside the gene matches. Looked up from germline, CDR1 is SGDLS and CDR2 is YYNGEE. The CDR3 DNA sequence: TGTGCCAGCAGCGTAGCTACATTACTAGCGGACAATGAGCAGTTCTTC. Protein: CASSVATLLADNEQFF.

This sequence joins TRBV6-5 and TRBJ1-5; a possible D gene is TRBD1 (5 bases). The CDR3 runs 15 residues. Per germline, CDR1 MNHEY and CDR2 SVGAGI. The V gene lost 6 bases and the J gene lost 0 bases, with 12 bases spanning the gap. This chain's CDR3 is CASRPQGYSNQPQHF. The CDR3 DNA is TGTGCCAGCAGACCTCAGGGCTATAGCAATCAGCCCCAGCATTTT.

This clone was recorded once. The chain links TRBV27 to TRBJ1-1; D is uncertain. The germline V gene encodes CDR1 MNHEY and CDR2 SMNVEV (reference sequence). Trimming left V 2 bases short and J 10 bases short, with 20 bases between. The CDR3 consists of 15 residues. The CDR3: CASSLLSLRGFVAFF. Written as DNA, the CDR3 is TGTGCCAGCAGTTTACTCTCCTTGCGGGGATTCGTAGCTTTCTTT.

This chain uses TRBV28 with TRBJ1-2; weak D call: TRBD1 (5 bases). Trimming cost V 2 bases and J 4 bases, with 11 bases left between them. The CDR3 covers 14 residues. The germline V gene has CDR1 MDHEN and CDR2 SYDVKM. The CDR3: CASSLDQGLYGYTF. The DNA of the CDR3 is TGTGCCAGCAGTTTAGACCAGGGACTCTATGGCTACACCTTC.

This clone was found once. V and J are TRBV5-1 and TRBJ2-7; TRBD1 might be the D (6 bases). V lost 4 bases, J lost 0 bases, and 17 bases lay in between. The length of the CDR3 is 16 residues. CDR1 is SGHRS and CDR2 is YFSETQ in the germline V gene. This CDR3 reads CASSPVPDSNSYEQYF. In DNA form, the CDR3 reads TGCGCCAGCAGCCCCGTGCCGGACAGCAACTCCTACGAGCAGTACTTC.

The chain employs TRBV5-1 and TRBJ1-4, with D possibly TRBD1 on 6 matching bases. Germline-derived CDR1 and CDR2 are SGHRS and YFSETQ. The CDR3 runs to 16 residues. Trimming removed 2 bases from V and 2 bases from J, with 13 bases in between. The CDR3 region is CASSLYGGPTNEKLFF. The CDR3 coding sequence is TGCGCCAGCAGCTTATACGGGGGGCCCACTAATGAAAAACTGTTTTTT. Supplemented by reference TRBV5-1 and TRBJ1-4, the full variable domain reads KAGVTQTPRYLIKTRGQQVTLSCSPISGHRSVSWYQQTPGQGLQFLFEYFSETQRNKGNFPGRFSGRQFSNSRSEMNVSTLELGDSALYLCASSLYGGPTNEKLFFGSGTQLSVL.

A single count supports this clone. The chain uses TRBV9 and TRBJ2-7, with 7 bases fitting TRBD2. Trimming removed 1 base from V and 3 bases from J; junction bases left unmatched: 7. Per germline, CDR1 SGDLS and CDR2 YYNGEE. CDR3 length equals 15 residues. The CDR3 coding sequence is TGTGCCAGCAGCGTACTACCGGGGGGAGTCTACGAGCAGTACTTC. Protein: CASSVLPGGVYEQYF.

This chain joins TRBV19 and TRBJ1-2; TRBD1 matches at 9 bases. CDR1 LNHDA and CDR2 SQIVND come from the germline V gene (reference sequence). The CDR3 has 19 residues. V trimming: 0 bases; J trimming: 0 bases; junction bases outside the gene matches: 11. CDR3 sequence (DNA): TGTGCCAGTAGTATAGATAGCCGGGACAGGGTCGTTTCTAACTATGGCTACACCTTC. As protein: CASSIDSRDRVVSNYGYTF.

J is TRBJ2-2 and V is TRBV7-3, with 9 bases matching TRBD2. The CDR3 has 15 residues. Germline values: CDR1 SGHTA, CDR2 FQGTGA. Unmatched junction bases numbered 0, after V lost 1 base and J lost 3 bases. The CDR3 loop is CASSLIAGDTGELFF. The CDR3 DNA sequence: TGTGCCAGCAGCTTAATAGCGGGGGACACCGGGGAGCTGTTTTTT.

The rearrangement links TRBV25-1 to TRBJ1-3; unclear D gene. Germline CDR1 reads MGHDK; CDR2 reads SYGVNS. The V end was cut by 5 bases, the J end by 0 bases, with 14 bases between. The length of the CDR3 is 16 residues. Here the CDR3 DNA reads TGTGCCAGCAGTCCTCTAACACAGAGCTCTGGAAACACCATATATTTT. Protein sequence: CASSPLTQSSGNTIYF.

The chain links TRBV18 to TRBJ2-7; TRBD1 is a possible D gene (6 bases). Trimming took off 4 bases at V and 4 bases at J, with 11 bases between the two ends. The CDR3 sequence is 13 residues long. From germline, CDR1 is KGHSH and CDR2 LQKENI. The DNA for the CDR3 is TGTGCCAGCTCACTGGGACAAGGTTACGAGCAGTACTTC. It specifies CASSLGQGYEQYF.

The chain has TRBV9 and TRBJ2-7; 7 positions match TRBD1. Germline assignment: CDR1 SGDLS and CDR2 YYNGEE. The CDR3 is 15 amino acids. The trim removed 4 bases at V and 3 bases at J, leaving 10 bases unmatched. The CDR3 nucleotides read TGTGCCAGCAGCCCTTCGACAGGGACCCTCTACGAGCAGTACTTC. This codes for CASSPSTGTLYEQYF.

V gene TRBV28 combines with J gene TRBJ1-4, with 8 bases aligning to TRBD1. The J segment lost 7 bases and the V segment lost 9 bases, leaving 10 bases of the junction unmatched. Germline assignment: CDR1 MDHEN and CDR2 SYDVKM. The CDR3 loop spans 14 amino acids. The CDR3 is CASLRQGKREKLFF. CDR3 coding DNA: TGTGCCAGTCTCCGACAGGGGAAGCGTGAAAAACTGTTTTTT.

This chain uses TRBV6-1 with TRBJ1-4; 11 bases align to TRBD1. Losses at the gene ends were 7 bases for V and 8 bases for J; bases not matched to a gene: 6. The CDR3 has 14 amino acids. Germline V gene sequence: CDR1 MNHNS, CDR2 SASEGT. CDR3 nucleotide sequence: TGTGCCAGCAAGGGGACAGGGGGTGGGGAAAAACTGTTTTTT. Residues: CASKGTGGGEKLFF.

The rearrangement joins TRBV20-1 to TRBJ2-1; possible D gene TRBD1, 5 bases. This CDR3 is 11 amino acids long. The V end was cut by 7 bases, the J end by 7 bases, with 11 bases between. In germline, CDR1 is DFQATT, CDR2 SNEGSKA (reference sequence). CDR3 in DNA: TGCAGTGGCGGCAGGGTGAATGAGCAGTTCTTC. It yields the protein CSGGRVNEQFF.

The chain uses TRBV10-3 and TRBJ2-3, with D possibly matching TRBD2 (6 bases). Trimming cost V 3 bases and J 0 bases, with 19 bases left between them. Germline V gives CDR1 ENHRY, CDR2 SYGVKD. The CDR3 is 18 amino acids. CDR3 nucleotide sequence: TGTGCCATCAGTGACCAAGACCGGAGGGAGCCTAGCACAGATACGCAGTATTTT. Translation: CAISDQDRREPSTDTQYF.

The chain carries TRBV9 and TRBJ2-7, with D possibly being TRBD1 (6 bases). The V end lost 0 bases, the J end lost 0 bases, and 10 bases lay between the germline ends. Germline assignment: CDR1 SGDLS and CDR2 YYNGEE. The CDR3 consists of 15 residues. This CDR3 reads CASSVGVGGSYEQYF. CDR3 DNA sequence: TGTGCCAGCAGCGTAGGAGTAGGGGGCTCCTACGAGCAGTACTTC.